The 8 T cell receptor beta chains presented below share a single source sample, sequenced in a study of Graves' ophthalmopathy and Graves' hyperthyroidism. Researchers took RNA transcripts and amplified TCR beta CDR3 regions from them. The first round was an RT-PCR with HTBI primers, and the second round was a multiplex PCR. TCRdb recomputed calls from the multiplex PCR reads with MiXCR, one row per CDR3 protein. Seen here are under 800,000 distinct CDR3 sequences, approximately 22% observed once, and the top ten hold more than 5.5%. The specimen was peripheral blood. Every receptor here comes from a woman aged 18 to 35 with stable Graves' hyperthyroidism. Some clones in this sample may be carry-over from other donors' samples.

CDR3 nucleotides: TGTGCCAGCAGTCCGTCGGACAGGGTCGACTCACCCCTCCACTTT. Its translation is CASSPSDRVDSPLHF. The chain carries TRBV27 and TRBJ1-6; TRBD1 matches 8 bases. After removal of 5 bases from V and 10 bases from J, the junction contained 10 bases not matched to a gene. The CDR3 contains 15 residues. CDR1 is MNHEY, CDR2 SMNVEV, per germline (reference sequence).

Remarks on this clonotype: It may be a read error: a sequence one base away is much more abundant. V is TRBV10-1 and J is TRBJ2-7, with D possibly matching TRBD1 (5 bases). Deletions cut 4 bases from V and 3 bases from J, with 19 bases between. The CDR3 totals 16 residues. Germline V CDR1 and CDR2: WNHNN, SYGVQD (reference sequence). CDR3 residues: CASSATQPDIIYEQYF. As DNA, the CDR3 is TGCGCCAGCAGTGCCACCCAGCCGGACATAATCTACGAGCAGTACTTC.

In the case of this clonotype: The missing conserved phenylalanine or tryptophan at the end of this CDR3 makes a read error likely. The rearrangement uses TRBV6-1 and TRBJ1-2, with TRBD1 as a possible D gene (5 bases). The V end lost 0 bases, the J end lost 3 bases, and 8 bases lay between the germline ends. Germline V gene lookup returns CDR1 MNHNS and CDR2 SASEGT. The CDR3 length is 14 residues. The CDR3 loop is CASSEALTDYGYTS. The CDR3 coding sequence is TGTGCCAGCAGTGAAGCTCTGACAGACTATGGCTACACCTCC.

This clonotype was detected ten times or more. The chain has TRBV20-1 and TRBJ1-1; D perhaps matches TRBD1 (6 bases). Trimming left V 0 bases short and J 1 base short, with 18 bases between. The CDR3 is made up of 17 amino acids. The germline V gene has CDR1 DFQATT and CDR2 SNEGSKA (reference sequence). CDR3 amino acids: CSARDTGHRIRNTEAFF. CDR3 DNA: TGCAGTGCTAGAGATACGGGACACCGGATAAGGAACACTGAAGCTTTCTTT.

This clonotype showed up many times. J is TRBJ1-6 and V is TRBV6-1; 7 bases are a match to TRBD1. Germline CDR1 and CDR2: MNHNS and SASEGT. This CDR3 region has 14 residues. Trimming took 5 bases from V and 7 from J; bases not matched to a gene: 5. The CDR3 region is CASSKGAKNSPLHF. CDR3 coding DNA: TGTGCCAGCAGTAAGGGGGCGAAAAATTCACCCCTCCACTTT.

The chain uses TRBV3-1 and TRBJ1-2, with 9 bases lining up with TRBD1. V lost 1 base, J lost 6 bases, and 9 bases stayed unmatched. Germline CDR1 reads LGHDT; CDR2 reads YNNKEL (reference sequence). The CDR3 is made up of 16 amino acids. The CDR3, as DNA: TGTGCCAGCAGCCAAGTTTGGAGGACAGGGGAGGATGGCTACACCTTC. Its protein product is CASSQVWRTGEDGYTF.

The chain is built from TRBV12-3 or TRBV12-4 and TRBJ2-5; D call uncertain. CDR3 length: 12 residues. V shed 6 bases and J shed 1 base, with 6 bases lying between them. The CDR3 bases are TGTGCCAGCAGGGGTGGCCAAGAGACCCAGTACTTC. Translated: CASRGGQETQYF.

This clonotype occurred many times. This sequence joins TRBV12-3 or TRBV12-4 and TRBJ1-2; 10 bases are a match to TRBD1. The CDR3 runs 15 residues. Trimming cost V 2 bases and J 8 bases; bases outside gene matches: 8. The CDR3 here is CASSLSGQGSSGYTF. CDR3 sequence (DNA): TGTGCCAGCAGTTTATCGGGACAGGGGTCGTCAGGCTACACCTTC.